These 5 T cell receptor beta chains share one sample of origin, sequenced in a study of shared clonotypes between healthy human individuals. TCRdb keeps only in-frame clones here, not all; method: immunoSEQ multiplex PCR. The table includes fewer than 1.4 million clones, about 80% detected once. Sequencing was carried out using memory CD4+ T cells from PBMCs. Indicated subset: CD45RA-negative fraction. The receptor set was obtained from a man aged 18 to 30 in good health. Some clones in this sample may be carry-over from other donors' samples.

The CDR3, as DNA: TGTGCCAGCAGCGGACAGGGGGCGTGGGATACGCAGTATTTT. Translated, it gives CASSGQGAWDTQYF. The chain couples TRBV6-1 to TRBJ2-3, with 11 bases identical to TRBD1. The trim removed 6 bases at V and 6 bases at J, leaving 5 bases unmatched. This CDR3 is 14 amino acids long. Per the germline V gene, CDR1 is MNHNS and CDR2 is SASEGT.

Details on this clone: The same CDR3 is also encoded by other DNA sequences in this sample. V is TRBV5-1 and J is TRBJ1-4; 7 bases are a match to TRBD1. The CDR3 totals 15 residues. With 4 bases clipped from V and 2 bases from J, the junction kept 5 bases outside the gene matches. The germline V gene has CDR1 SGHRS and CDR2 YFSETQ. CDR3: CASSPEQGTNEKLFF. The CDR3 DNA is TGCGCCAGCAGCCCTGAACAGGGGACTAATGAAAAACTGTTTTTT.

The chain recombines TRBV7-9 with TRBJ2-7; 14 nucleotides agree with TRBD2. The CDR3 extends over 16 amino acids. V lost 3 bases, J lost 4 bases, and 5 bases stayed unmatched. Germline V gene sequence: CDR1 SEHNR, CDR2 FQNEAQ (reference sequence). The CDR3 DNA reads TGTGCCAGCAGCTTGGGACTAGCGGGAGCTCCGTACGAGCAGTACTTC. Protein product: CASSLGLAGAPYEQYF. The whole variable domain, filled in from reference TRBV7-9 and TRBJ2-7, reads DTGVSQNPRHKITKRGQNVTFRCDPISEHNRLYWYRQTLGQGPEFLTYFQNEAQLEKSRLLSDRFSAERPKGSFSTLEIQRTEQGDSAMYLCASSLGLAGAPYEQYFGPGTRLTVT.

The rearrangement links TRBV6-6 to TRBJ2-3; weak D call: TRBD1 (7 bases). V lost 0 bases to trimming and J lost 5 bases, with 12 bases between them. The CDR3 is made up of 15 amino acids. Germline assignment: CDR1 MNHNY and CDR2 SVGAGI (reference sequence). CDR3 protein: CASSYSGQEGDTQYF. CDR3 DNA sequence: TGTGCCAGCAGTTACTCCGGACAGGAGGGAGATACGCAGTATTTT.

This chain connects TRBV2 to TRBJ1-2; a weak D match, TRBD1 (6 bases). Germline V gives CDR1 SNHLY, CDR2 FYNNEI. V lost 6 bases to trimming and J lost 5 bases, with 22 bases between them. This CDR3 comprises 16 residues. The chain's CDR3 is CASSPLGGQTSYGYTF. The CDR3 nucleotides are TGTGCCAGCAGCCCCCTGGGCGGACAGACCAGTTATGGCTACACCTTC.